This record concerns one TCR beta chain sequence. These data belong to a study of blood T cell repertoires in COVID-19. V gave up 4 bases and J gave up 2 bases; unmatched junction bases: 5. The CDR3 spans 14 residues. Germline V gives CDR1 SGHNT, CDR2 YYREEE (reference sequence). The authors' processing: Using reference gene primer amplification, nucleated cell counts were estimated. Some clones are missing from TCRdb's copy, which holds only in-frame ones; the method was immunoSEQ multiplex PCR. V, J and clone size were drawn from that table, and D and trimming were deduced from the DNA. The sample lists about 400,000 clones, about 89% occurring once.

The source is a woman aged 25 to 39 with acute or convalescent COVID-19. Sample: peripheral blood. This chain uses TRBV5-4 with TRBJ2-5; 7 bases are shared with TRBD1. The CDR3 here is CASSSRQGQETQYF. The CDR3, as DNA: TGTGCCAGCAGCAGTAGACAGGGACAAGAGACCCAGTACTTC.